The clone carrying this TCR beta chain was observed a few times. The entry originates in a study of blood T cell repertoires in COVID-19. Study-level information: From the United States, Italy and Spain came samples of acute and convalescent COVID-19.

As processed by the authors: Scientists estimated how many nucleated cells there were by amplifying reference gene primers. Method: immunoSEQ multiplex PCR; TCRdb's copy keeps in-frame clones and lacks some. The V and J calls and clone size come from that table; D and trimming were worked out from the DNA. The sample has 170,000 or so clones; 65% to 85% are singletons. This CDR3 comprises 15 residues. The junction had 4 bases not matched to a gene; V was cut back by 4 bases and J by 0 bases. Per germline, CDR1 SGHTS and CDR2 YDEGEE. The sequencing input was peripheral blood. This sequence originates from a woman in her fifties or sixties with acute or convalescent COVID-19. The chain couples TRBV5-8 to TRBJ1-5; 7 positions match TRBD1. The CDR3 loop reads CASSPQGYSNQPQHF. DNA of the CDR3: TGTGCCAGCAGCCCACAGGGGTATAGCAATCAGCCCCAGCATTTT. Full variable domain (rest looked up from reference TRBV5-8 and TRBJ1-5): EAGVTQSPTHLIKTRGQQATLRCSPISGHTSVYWYQQALGLGLQFLLWYDEGEERNRGNFPPRFSGRQFPNYSSELNVNALELEDSALYLCASSPQGYSNQPQHFGDGTRLSIL.